One sample yielded the 29 T cell receptor beta chains listed below, sequenced in a study of glioma-infiltrating T cells after dendritic cell vaccination. The table came from immunoSEQ multiplex PCR; TCRdb's copy has only in-frame clones and leaves some out. The top ten hold roughly 12% of the sample, which has about 99,000 clones, around 81% seen once. Here the sequenced sample was blood, taken before dendritic cell vaccination. Receptors were obtained from a human donor with glioblastoma.

The chain is built from TRBV25-1 and TRBJ1-2, with D hard to call. The germline V gene encodes CDR1 MGHDK and CDR2 SYGVNS. The CDR3 covers 15 residues. Trimming stripped 2 bases from V and 8 bases from J, with 18 bases between. The CDR3 nucleotides are TGTGCCAGCAGTGAACACCGGGGAAGGAGAAAGGGCTACACCTTC. Encoded protein: CASSEHRGRRKGYTF.

CDR3 coding DNA: TGCGCCAGCAGCCAAGGCCCAGGATACGAGCAGTACTTC. It codes for CASSQGPGYEQYF. The rearrangement joins TRBV4-3 to TRBJ2-5; D not certain. TRBJ2-7 matches the DNA end more closely, so the J call is doubtful. From germline, CDR1 is LGHNA and CDR2 YSLEER. This CDR3 region has 13 residues.

This clone was counted a few times. In DNA form, the CDR3 reads TGTGCCAGCTCACCACCTGTATCTAATGGCTACACCTTC. Translated, it gives CASSPPVSNGYTF. The chain joins TRBV18 to TRBJ1-2, with D uncertain. The CDR3 has 13 amino acids. Germline-derived CDR1 and CDR2 are KGHSH and LQKENI. V lost 0 bases and J lost 6, with 8 bases in between.

J is TRBJ2-7 and V is TRBV5-1; D is perhaps TRBD2 (6 bases). Germline CDR1 and CDR2: SGHRS and YFSETQ. V was shortened by 0 bases and J by 2 bases, with 12 bases between the two germline ends. The CDR3 runs to 15 residues. CDR3 sequence: CASSLGRGIAYEQYF. The DNA for the CDR3 is TGCGCCAGCAGCTTGGGACGGGGGATAGCCTACGAGCAGTACTTC.

The chain uses TRBV7-9 and TRBJ1-2, with D tentatively TRBD1 (6 bases). Germline V gene lookup returns CDR1 SEHNR and CDR2 FQNEAQ (reference sequence). V was clipped by 4 bases and J by 9 bases, with 21 bases between them. The CDR3 totals 15 residues. Written as DNA, the CDR3 is TGTGCCAGCAGCTCATCATTGGGGGGGCTTGCCCGCTACACCTTC. Residues: CASSSSLGGLARYTF.

The chain has TRBV5-4 and TRBJ1-4; D possibly corresponds to TRBD1 (5 bases). The CDR3 totals 15 residues. V was clipped by 3 bases and J by 1 base, with 10 bases between them. Germline values: CDR1 SGHNT, CDR2 YYREEE (reference sequence). CDR3 sequence: CASSSQGETNEKLFF. The CDR3 nucleotides are TGTGCCAGCAGCTCGCAGGGTGAAACTAATGAAAAACTGTTTTTT.

V is TRBV4-1 and J is TRBJ1-1, with a possible D match to TRBD1 (6 bases). There are 13 residues in the CDR3. Germline CDR1 reads MGHRA; CDR2 reads YSYEKL. Trimming removed 0 bases at V and 5 bases at J, with 7 bases between. CDR3 amino acids: CASSQDQGTEAFF. The CDR3 coding sequence is TGCGCCAGCAGCCAAGATCAGGGGACTGAAGCTTTCTTT.

The chain employs TRBV5-8 and TRBJ1-1; D perhaps matches TRBD1 (5 bases). Germline V gene sequence: CDR1 SGHTS, CDR2 YDEGEE. The CDR3 contains 16 residues. Trimming removed 4 bases from V and 1 base from J, with 17 bases in between. CDR3 sequence reads: CASSPGVGQGNTEAFF. The CDR3 nucleotides are TGTGCCAGCAGCCCCGGCGTGGGTCAGGGGAACACTGAAGCTTTCTTT.

In DNA form, the CDR3 reads TGTGCCAGCAGCCGTGAGGAGATTGGTCAGACCCAGTACTTC. Translated, it gives CASSREEIGQTQYF. The rearrangement uses TRBV7-8 and TRBJ2-5, with unresolved D. CDR3 length: 14 residues. The germline CDR1 and CDR2 sequences are SGHVS and FQNEAQ. The ends were cut back, 5 bases at V and 6 bases at J, with 16 bases in the middle.

The V and J genes are TRBV4-1 and TRBJ1-1; 9 bases are a match to TRBD1. CDR1 is MGHRA and CDR2 is YSYEKL in the germline V gene. This CDR3 is 17 amino acids long. The ends lost 4 bases at V and 0 bases at J; junction bases unmatched: 9. CDR3 residues: CASSPLGQGIVNTEAFF. CDR3 DNA: TGCGCCAGCAGCCCATTAGGACAGGGGATCGTGAACACTGAAGCTTTCTTT.

Concerning this clone itself: Germline and junction disagree at one end, which may indicate a read error. This chain joins TRBV28 and TRBJ2-7; 9 bases map to TRBD2. CDR1 is MDHEN, CDR2 SYDVKM, per germline. The CDR3 is 14 residues long. CDR3 protein: CAGSGGGARRRQYF. CDR3 nucleotides: TGTGCCGGCAGTGGCGGGGGGGCCAGGCGTCGGCAGTACTTC.

V usage is TRBV7-2 and J usage is TRBJ2-1; TRBD2 aligns across 11 bases. The trim removed 8 bases at V and 5 bases at J, leaving 8 bases unmatched. CDR1 SGHTA and CDR2 FQGNSA come from the germline V gene. The CDR3 totals 15 residues. The CDR3 DNA reads TGTGCCAGCGGGGCTAGCGGGGGGCAAGACAATGAGCAGTTCTTC. Its protein is CASGASGGQDNEQFF.

The J gene is TRBJ2-2, the V gene TRBV9, with no clear D. Trimming shortened V by 2 bases and J by 3 bases, and 14 bases separated the two germline ends. This CDR3 region has 16 residues. The V gene's germline CDR1 is SGDLS and CDR2 YYNGEE. The CDR3 nucleotides are TGTGCCAGCAGCGTGACGATATCCCGGGACACCGGGGAGCTGTTTTTT. Translating gives CASSVTISRDTGELFF.

This chain links TRBV30 with TRBJ1-1, with 8 bases lining up with TRBD1. V shed 4 bases and J 4 bases; nucleotides not matched to a gene: 2. This CDR3 region has 12 residues. Germline V gene lookup returns CDR1 GTSNPN and CDR2 SVGIG (reference sequence). CDR3 in DNA: TGTGCCTGGAACAGGGGGGTCACTGAAGCTTTCTTT. This encodes CAWNRGVTEAFF.

This chain links TRBV5-4 with TRBJ1-2; 8 bases agree with TRBD1. This CDR3 is built from 15 residues. Trimming took 1 base from V and 2 from J; bases not matched to a gene: 4. Germline V gene sequence: CDR1 SGHNT, CDR2 YYREEE (reference sequence). The CDR3 is CASSLMTGVNYGYTF. For the CDR3, the DNA is TGTGCCAGCAGCTTGATGACAGGGGTAAACTATGGCTACACCTTC.

The V call is TRBV7-9, the J call TRBJ1-6, with 9 bases that match TRBD1. Trimming took 5 bases from V and 0 from J; bases not matched to a gene: 5. The CDR3 totals 17 residues. Germline V gene data show CDR1 as SEHNR and CDR2 as FQNEAQ (reference sequence). CDR3 loop: CASSRSGQGSYNSPLHF. In DNA, the CDR3 is TGTGCCAGCAGCCGGTCGGGACAGGGCTCCTATAATTCACCCCTCCACTTT.

The chain has TRBV6-5 and TRBJ1-3, with TRBD1 as a possible D gene (6 bases). With 10 bases removed from V and 3 bases from J, the gap between germline ends came to 13 bases. This CDR3 has 13 amino acids. The germline V gene has CDR1 MNHEY and CDR2 SVGAGI. CDR3 residues: CATDRRRGNTIYF. In nucleotides, the CDR3 is TGTGCCACGGACAGACGACGTGGAAACACCATATATTTT.

The chain carries TRBV23-1 and TRBJ1-1; 12 bases agree with TRBD1. TRBV23-1 is marked as an open reading frame, function uncertain. The CDR3 extends over 16 amino acids. The trim removed 6 bases at V and 3 bases at J, leaving 8 bases unmatched. CDR3 nucleotides: TGCGCCAGCAGCTCCGGGACAGGGGGCTCTTACACTGAAGCTTTCTTT. Protein product: CASSSGTGGSYTEAFF.

The rearrangement uses TRBV7-6 and TRBJ2-5; weak D call: TRBD1 (6 bases). The ends were cut back, 1 base at V and 5 bases at J, with 8 bases in the middle. The CDR3 totals 13 residues. Germline lookup yields CDR1 SGHVS and CDR2 FNYEAQ. DNA of the CDR3: TGTGCCAGCAGCTTAGGAAGGGGGGAGACCCAGTACTTC. This gives the protein CASSLGRGETQYF.

In DNA, the CDR3 is TGCGCCAGCAGACCCGGACAGGAAGAGACCCAGTACTTC. This sequence encodes CASRPGQEETQYF. The chain employs TRBV5-1 and TRBJ2-5; 7 bases map to TRBD1. Per the germline V gene, CDR1 is SGHRS and CDR2 is YFSETQ. This CDR3 contains 13 residues. The trim removed 5 bases at V and 3 bases at J, leaving 4 bases unmatched.

The chain has TRBV4-1 and TRBJ2-7; D perhaps matches TRBD2 (7 bases). Germline loops: CDR1 MGHRA, CDR2 YSYEKL. The V and J ends lost 4 bases and 7 bases respectively, with 17 bases between them. The CDR3 has 14 residues. The CDR3 DNA follows: TGCGCCAGCAGCCCGCGGGGGCGGGGAAAAGAGCAGTACTTC. As protein: CASSPRGRGKEQYF.

The chain couples TRBV30 to TRBJ1-2; 9 bases line up with TRBD1. The CDR3 totals 14 residues. Germline V gene sequence: CDR1 GTSNPN, CDR2 SVGIG (reference sequence). V shed 5 bases and J 6 bases; nucleotides not matched to a gene: 10. CDR3 in amino acids: CAWGTGGARDGYTF. The CDR3, as DNA: TGTGCCTGGGGCACAGGGGGCGCACGAGATGGCTACACCTTC.

V is TRBV7-9 and J is TRBJ1-4; TRBD1 might be the D (6 bases). Trimming took 3 bases from V and 0 from J, leaving 14 bases between them. Germline CDR1 is SEHNR and CDR2 is FQNEAQ (reference sequence). This CDR3 is built from 17 residues. This CDR3 is CASSLGAKRTTNEKLFF. DNA for the CDR3: TGTGCCAGCAGCTTGGGGGCAAAGCGAACAACTAATGAAAAACTGTTTTTT.

The chain links TRBV6-4 to TRBJ2-1; D possibly corresponds to TRBD2 (5 bases). The CDR3 consists of 16 residues. V was shortened by 0 bases and J by 1 base, with 10 bases between the two germline ends. Germline V CDR1 and CDR2: MRHNA, SNTAGT. CDR3 protein: CASSDSGAWSYNEQFF. In DNA form, the CDR3 reads TGTGCCAGCAGTGACTCGGGAGCCTGGTCCTACAATGAGCAGTTCTTC.

The J gene is TRBJ2-5, the V gene TRBV4-2, with D unresolved. CDR1 and CDR2 from the germline V gene are LGHNA and YNFKEQ. This CDR3 has 15 amino acids. V dropped 0 bases and J dropped 0 bases, with 8 bases sitting between them. The CDR3 DNA follows: TGTGCCAGCAGCCAAGATGCCCAGTACCAAGAGACCCAGTACTTC. Protein: CASSQDAQYQETQYF.

The chain has TRBV7-9 and TRBJ2-7; D is undetermined. With 5 bases removed from V and 7 bases from J, the gap between germline ends came to 18 bases. The CDR3 loop spans 14 amino acids. Germline lookup yields CDR1 SEHNR and CDR2 FQNEAQ (reference sequence). CDR3 coding DNA: TGTGCCAGCAGCCCACAAAGGTTCTCGAGGGAGCAGTACTTC. Protein sequence: CASSPQRFSREQYF.

This chain connects TRBV30 to TRBJ2-3; TRBD2 might be the D (5 bases). In germline, CDR1 is GTSNPN, CDR2 SVGIG (reference sequence). Trimming shortened V by 0 bases and J by 6 bases, and 16 bases separated the two germline ends. The CDR3 has 15 amino acids. The CDR3, as DNA: TGTGCCTGGAGTGTACTAGAGAGTCGTGCGGATACGCAGTATTTT. It codes for CAWSVLESRADTQYF. The entire variable domain, with the rest obtained from reference TRBV30 and TRBJ2-3, is as follows: SQTIHQWPATLVQPVGSPLSLECTVEGTSNPNLYWYRQAAGRGLQLLFYSVGIGQISSEVPQNLSASRPQDRQFILSSKKLLLSDSGFYLCAWSVLESRADTQYFGPGTRLTVL.

Concerning this clone: The sample has other DNA sequences that encode this CDR3 too. The chain couples TRBV5-4 to TRBJ2-3, with unresolved D. There are 14 residues in the CDR3. Trimming removed 0 bases from V and 0 bases from J, with 5 bases in between. The germline V gene encodes CDR1 SGHNT and CDR2 YYREEE (reference sequence). Here the CDR3 reads CASSLGPSTDTQYF. CDR3 coding DNA: TGTGCCAGCAGCTTGGGGCCTAGCACAGATACGCAGTATTTT.

Points on this clone: This is likely a read error, given that the CDR3 carries no conserved phenylalanine or tryptophan at its end. The limits of the CDR3 on the DNA are not certain, so only TCRdb's listed CDR3 is given. J is TRBJ1-2 and V is TRBV27; the table's D gene call, TRBD1, was not cross checked with the DNA. From its first to its last residue, the CDR3 has 15 amino acids. Looked up from germline, CDR1 is MNHEY and CDR2 is SMNVEV (reference sequence). This chain's CDR3 is CASSLSTPGTGELFI.